Presented here are 27 T cell receptor beta chains from one specimen sequenced in a study of technical replicates of blood from a handful of donors. Only in-frame clones appear in the TCRdb table, and some are missing; sequencing was by immunoSEQ multiplex PCR. The sample contains about 60,000 clones, approximately 89% of which appear only once. The sequencing sample was made of PBMCs. All receptors come from a human donor in good health. Some clones in this sample may be carry-over from other donors' samples.

V and J are TRBV7-7 and TRBJ2-1; 7 bases agree with TRBD2. The V gene's germline CDR1 is SSHAT and CDR2 FNYEAQ (reference sequence). With V trimmed by 5 bases and J by 9 bases, 13 bases remained unmatched. This CDR3 has 15 amino acids. The CDR3 region is CASSPRDYQTGEQFF. CDR3 nucleotides: TGTGCCAGCAGCCCCCGGGACTACCAAACGGGTGAGCAGTTCTTC.

The rearrangement joins TRBV14 to TRBJ2-3; TRBD1 matches 8 bases. The CDR3 is made up of 19 amino acids. V shed 3 bases and J 0 bases; nucleotides not matched to a gene: 14. CDR1 is SGHDN, CDR2 FVKESK, per germline. Written as DNA, the CDR3 is TGTGCCAGCAGCCAGCCGACTCGGGACAGGCTGGATAGCACAGATACGCAGTATTTT. Translation gives CASSQPTRDRLDSTDTQYF.

The chain uses TRBV19 and TRBJ1-2; possibly TRBD1 for D (6 bases). Germline CDR1 is LNHDA and CDR2 is SQIVND (reference sequence). The CDR3 totals 15 residues. The V gene lost 5 bases and the J gene lost 4 bases, with 17 bases spanning the gap. The CDR3 sequence is CASSSFRTEFYGYTF. CDR3 in DNA: TGTGCCAGTAGTTCTTTCCGGACAGAATTCTATGGCTACACCTTC.

Here the CDR3 DNA reads TGTGCCAGCAGCTTAGTTAATCTCCGAGGGGAGACCCAGTACTTC. Translating gives CASSLVNLRGETQYF. J is TRBJ2-5 and V is TRBV11-2; the D gene is possibly TRBD2 (5 bases). V was trimmed by 1 base and J by 5 bases, leaving 14 bases between them. Germline CDR1 SGHAT, CDR2 FQNNGV. This CDR3 spans 15 amino acids.

J is TRBJ2-3 and V is TRBV13; 8 bases line up with TRBD1. The junction had 9 bases not matched to a gene; V was cut back by 5 bases and J by 5 bases. CDR3 size: 15 residues. Germline CDR1 is PRHDT and CDR2 is FYEKMQ (reference sequence). The CDR3 bases are TGTGCCAGCAGCCAACAGGGGGGAACTCAAGATACGCAGTATTTT. Protein: CASSQQGGTQDTQYF.

The chain recombines TRBV7-2 with TRBJ1-6, with 8 nucleotides matching TRBD1. V lost 5 bases and J lost 7; bases outside the gene matches: 7. The CDR3 has 15 amino acids. Germline lookup yields CDR1 SGHTA and CDR2 FQGNSA. The CDR3 DNA reads as TGTGCCAGCAGCCCAGACCAGGGGGCCAATTCACCCCTCCACTTT. Amino acid sequence: CASSPDQGANSPLHF.

This clone appeared once. The chain joins TRBV7-9 to TRBJ1-1; TRBD1 aligns across 9 bases. This CDR3 has 15 amino acids. Germline trimming cut 2 bases from V and 8 bases from J; bases unmatched to any gene: 9. Germline CDR1 reads SEHNR; CDR2 reads FQNEAQ (reference sequence). The DNA for the CDR3 is TGTGCCAGCAGCTTAAACAGGGGGCGAGGGAAGGAAGCTTTCTTT. It codes for CASSLNRGRGKEAFF.

This clone was recorded a few times. The genes are TRBV9 and TRBJ1-1, with D hard to call. The CDR3 is 14 amino acids. Germline V gene lookup returns CDR1 SGDLS and CDR2 YYNGEE. Trimming cost V 0 bases and J 4 bases, with 10 bases left between them. The CDR3 bases are TGTGCCAGCAGCGTAGTCGGAGGTATCACTGAAGCTTTCTTT. Protein sequence: CASSVVGGITEAFF.

The chain recombines TRBV4-3 with TRBJ2-3; 7 nucleotides agree with TRBD1. This CDR3 spans 15 amino acids. CDR1 LGHNA and CDR2 YSLEER come from the germline V gene. The ends lost 2 bases at V and 1 base at J; junction bases unmatched: 3. CDR3 sequence (DNA): TGCGCCAGCAGCCAACGGGACAGTGGCACAGATACGCAGTATTTT. Translated, it gives CASSQRDSGTDTQYF.

The chain couples TRBV19 to TRBJ1-2; D ambiguous. V lost 9 bases and J lost 1, with 6 bases in between. Germline V CDR1 and CDR2: LNHDA, SQIVND (reference sequence). This CDR3 has 11 residues. In nucleotides, the CDR3 is TGTGCCAGCGGTGGTAACTATGGCTACACCTTC. It translates to CASGGNYGYTF.

The chain uses TRBV7-9 and TRBJ2-3; no clear D gene. Trimming pared 3 bases from V and 3 bases from J, leaving 13 bases between. CDR1 and CDR2 from the germline V gene are SEHNR and FQNEAQ (reference sequence). This CDR3 region has 15 residues. CDR3 in amino acids: CASSLSTSRTDTQYF. In DNA, the CDR3 is TGTGCCAGCAGCTTGTCAACTTCTAGGACAGATACGCAGTATTTT.

The chain carries TRBV19 and TRBJ2-7, with TRBD1 as a possible D gene (6 bases). Germline CDR1 LNHDA, CDR2 SQIVND (reference sequence). The CDR3 sequence is 14 residues long. Trimming removed 3 bases from V and 2 bases from J, with 11 bases in between. The chain's CDR3 is CASSIRDTTYEQYF. In DNA form, the CDR3 reads TGTGCCAGTAGTATCCGGGACACAACCTACGAGCAGTACTTC.

V usage is TRBV4-2 and J usage is TRBJ2-3; TRBD2 might be the D (6 bases). V was pared by 0 bases and J by 6 bases, with 22 bases between. The germline CDR1 and CDR2 sequences are LGHNA and YNFKEQ. This CDR3 is built from 18 residues. CDR3 residues: CASSQDGGASVKRDTQYF. The CDR3 DNA is TGTGCCAGCAGCCAAGATGGAGGGGCTAGCGTTAAGAGGGATACGCAGTATTTT.

This chain uses TRBV7-2 with TRBJ2-7; TRBD1 aligns across 9 bases. The V gene end was trimmed by 5 bases and the J gene end by 2 bases; junction bases not matched to a gene: 4. Germline values: CDR1 SGHTA, CDR2 FQGNSA. The CDR3 loop spans 14 amino acids. The CDR3 loop is CASSLGQGTYEQYF. In DNA form, the CDR3 reads TGTGCCAGCAGCCTGGGACAGGGAACCTACGAGCAGTACTTC.

This chain uses TRBV4-1 with TRBJ2-1, with TRBD2 identical over 10 bases. CDR1 is MGHRA and CDR2 is YSYEKL in the germline V gene. The length of the CDR3 is 20 residues. V shed 4 bases and J 2 bases; nucleotides not matched to a gene: 17. CDR3 in DNA: TGCGCCAGCAGCCCCCGGGGGGCTAGCGGGAGAGGTTCCGCCTACAATGAGCAGTTCTTC. This sequence encodes CASSPRGASGRGSAYNEQFF.

This clone was detected only once. The V and J genes are TRBV18 and TRBJ2-2, with TRBD2 as a possible D gene (7 bases). The CDR3 contains 16 residues. Germline V lookup: CDR1 KGHSH, CDR2 LQKENI. The V end lost 2 bases, the J end lost 0 bases, and 10 bases lay between the germline ends. CDR3 bases: TGTGCCAGCTCACCAACGGGGGGCACGAACACCGGGGAGCTGTTTTTT. Translation: CASSPTGGTNTGELFF.

The chain couples TRBV7-6 to TRBJ2-2; no clear D. The CDR3 consists of 14 residues. Germline CDR1 reads SGHVS; CDR2 reads FNYEAQ. Trimming took 5 bases from V and 2 from J, leaving 9 bases between them. In DNA form, the CDR3 reads TGTGCCAGCAGCCCAGACATTAACACCGGGGAGCTGTTTTTT. Amino acids: CASSPDINTGELFF.

The gene calls are TRBV6-5 and TRBJ2-1; the match to TRBD2 covers 9 bases. This CDR3 region has 15 residues. The trim removed 2 bases at V and 3 bases at J, leaving 2 bases unmatched. CDR1 and CDR2 (germline): MNHEY, SVGAGI. CDR3 loop: CASSYRTSVYNEQFF. CDR3 coding DNA: TGTGCCAGCAGTTACCGGACTAGCGTCTACAATGAGCAGTTCTTC.

This clone appeared a few times. The chain has TRBV6-4 and TRBJ1-1; D is unresolved. The V and J ends lost 4 bases and 2 bases respectively, with 8 bases between them. The CDR3 covers 13 residues. The germline CDR1 and CDR2 sequences are MRHNA and SNTAGT. The CDR3 nucleotides are TGTGCCAGCAGTGTGGAGGCCAACACTGAAGCTTTCTTT. Translated: CASSVEANTEAFF.

In its sample, this clone was seen a few times. The V and J genes are TRBV4-2 and TRBJ1-5; unclear D gene. The CDR3 has 17 residues. V was clipped by 3 bases and J by 4 bases, with 19 bases between them. From germline, CDR1 is LGHNA and CDR2 YNFKEQ. The CDR3 reads CASSQGPERARNQPQHF. CDR3 in DNA: TGTGCCAGCAGCCAGGGCCCTGAGAGGGCTAGGAATCAGCCCCAGCATTTT.

The J gene is TRBJ2-2, the V gene TRBV6-5; the match to TRBD2 covers 11 bases. From germline, CDR1 is MNHEY and CDR2 SVGAGI. The length of the CDR3 is 16 residues. J was trimmed by 5 bases and V by 2 bases; bases with no gene match: 4. CDR3 residues: CASSYRIAGGTGELFF. The CDR3 nucleotides read TGTGCCAGCAGTTACAGGATAGCGGGGGGGACCGGGGAGCTGTTTTTT.

In DNA form, the CDR3 reads TGTGCCAGCAGCTTAGAGACAGGGTCTGAGCAGTACTTC. Its translation: CASSLETGSEQYF. The chain employs TRBV7-7 and TRBJ2-7; 7 bases fit TRBD1. The trim removed 1 base at V and 7 bases at J, leaving 4 bases unmatched. The CDR3 runs 13 residues. The germline gives CDR1 SSHAT, CDR2 FNYEAQ (reference sequence).

The V and J genes are TRBV7-6 and TRBJ1-4, with D tentatively TRBD1 (5 bases). This CDR3 contains 16 residues. Trimming left V 1 base short and J 5 bases short, with 14 bases between. CDR1 SGHVS and CDR2 FNYEAQ come from the germline V gene. As DNA, the CDR3 is TGTGCCAGCAGCTTAGGAGGGTCGGGGGGAAATGAAAAACTGTTTTTT. Protein product: CASSLGGSGGNEKLFF.

V and J are TRBV6-1 and TRBJ2-3; possibly TRBD1 for D (6 bases). In germline, CDR1 is MNHNS, CDR2 SASEGT. The V and J ends lost 6 bases and 5 bases respectively, with 12 bases between them. This CDR3 contains 13 residues. CDR3 region: CASRERGLDTQYF. DNA of the CDR3: TGTGCCAGCAGGGAGAGGGGGTTAGATACGCAGTATTTT.

The rearrangement uses TRBV6-1 and TRBJ1-2; D not certain. Germline loops: CDR1 MNHNS, CDR2 SASEGT. The CDR3 is 14 amino acids. The V end was cut by 7 bases, the J end by 10 bases, with 22 bases between. CDR3 DNA: TGTGCCAGCACTGCTCTGGTAGCGAGTGGGGACTACACCTTC. Translated: CASTALVASGDYTF.

The J gene is TRBJ1-3, the V gene TRBV5-1; the D gene is possibly TRBD1 (5 bases). The CDR3 sequence is 15 residues long. Germline CDR1 is SGHRS and CDR2 is YFSETQ. The V gene lost 4 bases and the J gene lost 0 bases, with 11 bases spanning the gap. The CDR3 nucleotides are TGCGCCAGCAGCCCCGGGGGACGCTCTGGAAACACCATATATTTT. Translating gives CASSPGGRSGNTIYF.

This chain joins TRBV7-3 and TRBJ1-1; possible D gene TRBD1, 5 bases. The CDR3 runs to 13 residues. Germline V gene sequence: CDR1 SGHTA, CDR2 FQGTGA. V was clipped by 5 bases and J by 2 bases, with 9 bases between them. The DNA for the CDR3 is TGTGCCAGCAGCCCTGGGACTAACACTGAAGCTTTCTTT. Translating gives CASSPGTNTEAFF.